This passage covers 29 T cell receptor beta chains from one sample sequenced in a study of beta chain features in type 1 diabetes. Isolated RNA was reverse transcribed in full, so expressed TCRB transcripts were sequenced. Assay: immunoSEQ multiplex PCR; the TCRdb copy retains only in-frame clones and omits some. The table includes almost 350,000 clones, around 8% detected once. Source material: central memory CD4+ T cells from blood. These receptors originate from a young woman in good health.

This clone was seen a handful of times. J is TRBJ1-2 and V is TRBV29-1, with 11 bases identical to TRBD1. From germline, CDR1 is SQVTM and CDR2 ANQGSEA. Trimming took 5 bases from V and 6 from J; bases not matched to a gene: 8. This CDR3 contains 14 residues. The CDR3 protein is CSVYGDRGSDGYTF. CDR3 sequence (DNA): TGCAGCGTTTACGGGGACAGGGGGAGCGATGGCTACACCTTC.

The chain joins TRBV14 to TRBJ2-1, with D hard to call. V lost 1 base and J 0 bases, leaving 7 bases between the germline ends. The CDR3 contains 15 residues. CDR1 is SGHDN and CDR2 is FVKESK in the germline V gene. CDR3 in DNA: TGTGCCAGCAGCCAAGTAATGAGCTCCTACAATGAGCAGTTCTTC. Amino acids: CASSQVMSSYNEQFF.

This clone showed up just a few times. The DNA for the CDR3 is TGTGCCAGCAGCGTAGCCGAGGGGGCGCGGTACAATGAGCAGTTCTTC. As protein: CASSVAEGARYNEQFF. The rearrangement joins TRBV9 to TRBJ2-1; 7 nucleotides agree with TRBD1. The CDR3 is 16 amino acids. Germline V gives CDR1 SGDLS, CDR2 YYNGEE. The V gene end was trimmed by 0 bases and the J gene end by 4 bases; junction bases not matched to a gene: 7.

Only a few counts were recorded for this clone. V and J are TRBV10-3 and TRBJ2-1; 9 bases align to TRBD2. The CDR3 spans 13 residues. Germline lookup yields CDR1 ENHRY and CDR2 SYGVKD. Trimming took 9 bases from V and 5 from J; bases not matched to a gene: 5. In DNA form, the CDR3 reads TGTGCCATAAGACTAGCGGATAACAATGAGCAGTTCTTC. It yields the protein CAIRLADNNEQFF.

This clone has just a few counts. This chain connects TRBV15 to TRBJ2-5; 12 nucleotides line up with TRBD2. J lost 4 bases, V lost 5 bases, and 14 bases had no gene match. The CDR3 extends over 18 amino acids. Germline V gives CDR1 LNHNV, CDR2 YYDKDF (reference sequence). The CDR3 reads CATSARRVGLAGRETQYF. CDR3 DNA sequence: TGTGCCACCAGCGCGAGGCGGGTCGGACTAGCGGGACGAGAGACCCAGTACTTC.

This clone was observed many times. The chain recombines TRBV5-4 with TRBJ2-7; TRBD2 matches at 10 bases. The junction had 7 bases not matched to a gene; V was cut back by 3 bases and J by 4 bases. Germline CDR1 and CDR2: SGHNT and YYREEE (reference sequence). The CDR3 loop spans 15 amino acids. CDR3 coding DNA: TGTGCCAGCAGCTCCGGGTTAGCGGGAGGATACGAGCAGTACTTC. This encodes CASSSGLAGGYEQYF.

This clone has just one count. The chain couples TRBV6-5 to TRBJ1-5; 10 bases fit TRBD1. V gave up 6 bases and J gave up 7 bases; unmatched junction bases: 9. The length of the CDR3 is 15 residues. Germline lookup yields CDR1 MNHEY and CDR2 SVGAGI. CDR3 bases: TGTGCCAGCAGATCCTCCGGGACAGGGGTCCAGCCCCAGCATTTT. Its protein is CASRSSGTGVQPQHF.

The genes are TRBV5-1 and TRBJ2-5; TRBD1 agrees at 9 bases. The J call may be wrong; the DNA end is better matched by TRBJ2-7. The CDR3 has 13 amino acids. Germline CDR1 reads SGHRS; CDR2 reads YFSETQ. CDR3: CASGDRAGYEQYF. The DNA for the CDR3 is TGCGCCAGCGGGGACAGGGCCGGCTACGAGCAGTACTTC.

This clone was seen a handful of times. This chain connects TRBV4-2 to TRBJ2-1, with TRBD2 matching 8 bases. Germline CDR1 reads LGHNA; CDR2 reads YNFKEQ. This CDR3 region has 15 residues. With V trimmed by 5 bases and J by 5 bases, 8 bases remained unmatched. As DNA, the CDR3 is TGTGCCAGCAGCTTGAGCGGGAGAGGGAACAATGAGCAGTTCTTC. It specifies CASSLSGRGNNEQFF.

There are many counts of this clone. The chain carries TRBV15 and TRBJ1-3; the D gene is possibly TRBD1 (6 bases). CDR3 length: 17 residues. The germline V and J ends were trimmed by 0 bases and 3 bases, with 15 bases remaining between them. Germline lookup yields CDR1 LNHNV and CDR2 YYDKDF (reference sequence). CDR3 protein: CATSRDLYGTLGNTIYF. DNA for the CDR3: TGTGCCACCAGCAGAGATCTCTACGGGACACTTGGAAACACCATATATTTT.

This chain links TRBV15 with TRBJ2-3; TRBD1 matches 9 bases. From germline, CDR1 is LNHNV and CDR2 YYDKDF (reference sequence). V was clipped by 0 bases and J by 5 bases; unmatched bases: 9. The CDR3 consists of 17 residues. The CDR3 here is CATSRELRDRVGDTQYF. CDR3 sequence (DNA): TGTGCCACCAGCAGAGAGCTACGGGACAGGGTGGGAGATACGCAGTATTTT.

The gene calls are TRBV7-8 and TRBJ2-7; 9 positions agree with TRBD2. Germline trimming cut 2 bases from V and 2 bases from J; bases unmatched to any gene: 4. The CDR3 length is 15 residues. The germline V gene has CDR1 SGHVS and CDR2 FQNEAQ. CDR3 in DNA: TGTGCCAGCAGCTTACGTAGCGGGAGCGCCTACGAGCAGTACTTC. Translation gives CASSLRSGSAYEQYF.

The chain recombines TRBV5-6 with TRBJ2-3; no definite D call. CDR1 is SGHDT and CDR2 is YYEEEE in the germline V gene. Trimming left V 0 bases short and J 7 bases short, with 9 bases between. The CDR3 covers 13 residues. This CDR3 is CASSLGRLNTQYF. In nucleotides, the CDR3 is TGTGCCAGCAGCTTGGGTCGTCTAAATACGCAGTATTTT.

This clone occurred a few times. The V and J genes are TRBV7-8 and TRBJ2-5; perhaps TRBD1 as D (5 bases). CDR3 size: 14 residues. V was pared by 6 bases and J by 4 bases, with 15 bases between. CDR1 and CDR2 (germline): SGHVS, FQNEAQ. The CDR3 protein is CASSPYVGVETQYF. The DNA for the CDR3 is TGTGCCAGCAGTCCCTACGTAGGGGTAGAGACCCAGTACTTC.

This clone was picked up a small number of times. The CDR3 DNA sequence: TGTGCCATCAGACAGGGGGAGGAAGAGACCCAGTACTTC. Translation: CAIRQGEEETQYF. The genes are TRBV10-3 and TRBJ2-5, with 8 bases lining up with TRBD1. Losses at the gene ends were 6 bases for V and 3 bases for J; bases not matched to a gene: 3. The CDR3 has 13 amino acids. The V gene's germline CDR1 is ENHRY and CDR2 SYGVKD.

This clone was observed a handful of times. V is TRBV5-8 and J is TRBJ2-3, with 8 positions matching TRBD1. V lost 5 bases and J lost 2; bases outside the gene matches: 7. Germline CDR1 and CDR2: SGHTS and YDEGEE. The CDR3 totals 15 residues. The CDR3 coding sequence is TGTGCCAGCAGTTCCGGGACAGGAATCACAGATACGCAGTATTTT. Translated: CASSSGTGITDTQYF.

The chain recombines TRBV27 with TRBJ2-7; no definite D call. This CDR3 contains 14 residues. Germline CDR1 reads MNHEY; CDR2 reads SMNVEV (reference sequence). V shed 0 bases and J shed 3 bases, with 9 bases lying between them. The CDR3 sequence: CASSLSRGRYEQYF. The CDR3 bases are TGTGCCAGCAGTTTATCCCGTGGCCGCTACGAGCAGTACTTC.

In its sample, this clone was seen a few times. J is TRBJ2-3 and V is TRBV5-6; 9 nucleotides line up with TRBD2. The CDR3 extends over 16 amino acids. Trimming removed 2 bases from V and 4 bases from J; junction bases left unmatched: 8. Per germline, CDR1 SGHDT and CDR2 YYEEEE. The CDR3, as DNA: TGTGCCAGCAGCTTCTCCGGGACTAGCCTAGCAGATACGCAGTATTTT. Protein: CASSFSGTSLADTQYF.

The chain is built from TRBV28 and TRBJ1-3; 8 bases map to TRBD1. CDR1 and CDR2 from the germline V gene are MDHEN and SYDVKM. V gave up 3 bases and J gave up 9 bases; unmatched junction bases: 7. This CDR3 has 14 amino acids. This CDR3 reads CASSFWTGPATIYF. CDR3 nucleotide sequence: TGTGCCAGCAGTTTTTGGACAGGGCCTGCCACCATATATTTT.

This clone was counted only a few times. The J gene is TRBJ2-3, the V gene TRBV19, with D perhaps TRBD1 (5 bases). Trimming pared 5 bases from V and 3 bases from J, leaving 12 bases between. Germline V CDR1 and CDR2: LNHDA, SQIVND (reference sequence). The CDR3 is 14 amino acids. The CDR3 DNA sequence: TGTGCCAGTAGTCCCGGACATTCGACAGATACGCAGTATTTT. It codes for CASSPGHSTDTQYF.

This sequence joins TRBV15 and TRBJ2-1; D not certain. The CDR3 covers 14 residues. CDR1 is LNHNV and CDR2 is YYDKDF in the germline V gene (reference sequence). V was pared by 2 bases and J by 5 bases, with 10 bases between. As DNA, the CDR3 is TGTGCCACCAGCAGATTAACACGACACAATGAGCAGTTCTTC. It encodes CATSRLTRHNEQFF.

The chain joins TRBV7-2 to TRBJ1-2; D perhaps matches TRBD1 (6 bases). Trimming removed 3 bases at V and 0 bases at J, with 14 bases between. Germline CDR1 SGHTA, CDR2 FQGNSA. CDR3 length: 16 residues. The CDR3 coding sequence is TGTGCCAGCAGCTTCTCAGGACAGTCAGCTAACTATGGCTACACCTTC. Translation gives CASSFSGQSANYGYTF.

V gene TRBV7-3 combines with J gene TRBJ1-1; 9 positions match TRBD1. Germline V gives CDR1 SGHTA, CDR2 FQGTGA. The J segment lost 4 bases and the V segment lost 4 bases, leaving 7 bases of the junction unmatched. The CDR3 spans 15 residues. CDR3 DNA sequence: TGTGCCAGCAGCTCGGACAGGGGATGGGGCACTGAAGCTTTCTTT. It codes for CASSSDRGWGTEAFF.

This clone was detected only a few times. The V gene is TRBV6-5, the J gene TRBJ1-5; D unclear. Trimming removed 5 bases at V and 7 bases at J, with 6 bases between. This CDR3 spans 11 amino acids. Per the germline V gene, CDR1 is MNHEY and CDR2 is SVGAGI. The CDR3 sequence: CASSDFQPQHF. In DNA, the CDR3 is TGTGCCAGCAGTGACTTCCAGCCCCAGCATTTT.

This clone was seen a few times. The V call is TRBV4-3, the J call TRBJ1-4; D may be TRBD1 (6 bases). Germline-derived CDR1 and CDR2 are LGHNA and YSLEER. Trimming removed 4 bases from V and 5 bases from J, with 11 bases in between. The CDR3 is 14 amino acids. The CDR3 region is CASSLGQGNEKLFF. Written as DNA, the CDR3 is TGCGCCAGCAGCCTAGGGCAGGGGAATGAAAAACTGTTTTTT.

This clone occurred a few times. V gene TRBV28 combines with J gene TRBJ2-1; D ambiguous. V gave up 5 bases and J gave up 0 bases, with 14 bases separating them. The CDR3 contains 16 residues. Germline CDR1 reads MDHEN; CDR2 reads SYDVKM. CDR3 loop: CASSPSGFTSYNEQFF. CDR3 sequence (DNA): TGTGCCAGCAGTCCCAGTGGCTTCACCTCCTACAATGAGCAGTTCTTC.

The rearrangement joins TRBV19 to TRBJ2-6; D is perhaps TRBD1 or TRBD2 (6 bases each). The V gene lost 5 bases and the J gene lost 0 bases, with 11 bases spanning the gap. CDR1 and CDR2 (germline): LNHDA, SQIVND (reference sequence). The CDR3 is made up of 16 amino acids. The CDR3: CASSAGHSSGANVLTF. In DNA, the CDR3 is TGTGCCAGTAGTGCGGGACACTCCTCTGGGGCCAACGTCCTGACTTTC.

The chain joins TRBV5-1 to TRBJ2-3; D unresolved. Trimming took off 6 bases at V and 2 bases at J, with 16 bases between the two ends. The CDR3 length is 15 residues. From germline, CDR1 is SGHRS and CDR2 YFSETQ. CDR3 bases: TGCGCCAGCAACGTCGGCCGAATCCTCACAGATACGCAGTATTTT. This encodes CASNVGRILTDTQYF.

In its sample, this clone was seen a few times. This chain joins TRBV29-1 and TRBJ2-3; no clear D gene. With 5 bases removed from V and 6 bases from J, the gap between germline ends came to 6 bases. Germline V gives CDR1 SQVTM, CDR2 ANQGSEA. CDR3 size: 10 residues. CDR3 amino acids: CSVFLDTQYF. The CDR3 nucleotides are TGCAGCGTTTTCTTGGATACGCAGTATTTT.